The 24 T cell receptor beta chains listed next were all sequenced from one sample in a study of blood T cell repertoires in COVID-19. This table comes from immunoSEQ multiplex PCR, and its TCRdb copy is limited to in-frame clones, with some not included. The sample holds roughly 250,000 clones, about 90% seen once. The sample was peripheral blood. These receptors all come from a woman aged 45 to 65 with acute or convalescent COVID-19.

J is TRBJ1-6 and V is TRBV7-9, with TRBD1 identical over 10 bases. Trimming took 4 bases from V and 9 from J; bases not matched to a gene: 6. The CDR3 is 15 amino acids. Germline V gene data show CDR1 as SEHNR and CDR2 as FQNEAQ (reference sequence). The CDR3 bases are TGTGCCAGCAGCTCCCAGACAGGGGGCTCTTCACCCCTCCACTTT. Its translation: CASSSQTGGSSPLHF.

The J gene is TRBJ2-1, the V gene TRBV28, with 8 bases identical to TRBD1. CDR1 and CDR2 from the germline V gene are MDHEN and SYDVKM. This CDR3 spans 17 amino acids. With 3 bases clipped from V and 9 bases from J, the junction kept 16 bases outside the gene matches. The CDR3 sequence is CASSFRTGWVVIGEQFF. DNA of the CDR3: TGTGCCAGCAGTTTTCGGACAGGGTGGGTAGTAATCGGTGAGCAGTTCTTC.

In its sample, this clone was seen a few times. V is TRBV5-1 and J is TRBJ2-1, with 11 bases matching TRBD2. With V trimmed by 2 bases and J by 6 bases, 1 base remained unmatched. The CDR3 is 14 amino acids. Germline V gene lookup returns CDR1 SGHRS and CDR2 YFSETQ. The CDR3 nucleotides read TGCGCCAGCAGCTTACTAGCGGGAGCCAATGAGCAGTTCTTC. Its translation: CASSLLAGANEQFF.

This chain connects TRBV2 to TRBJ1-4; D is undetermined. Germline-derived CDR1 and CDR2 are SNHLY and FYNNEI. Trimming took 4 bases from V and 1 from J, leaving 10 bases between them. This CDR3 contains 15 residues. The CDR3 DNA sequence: TGTGCCAGCAGTGGAACCCCACAAACTAATGAAAAACTGTTTTTT. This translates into CASSGTPQTNEKLFF.

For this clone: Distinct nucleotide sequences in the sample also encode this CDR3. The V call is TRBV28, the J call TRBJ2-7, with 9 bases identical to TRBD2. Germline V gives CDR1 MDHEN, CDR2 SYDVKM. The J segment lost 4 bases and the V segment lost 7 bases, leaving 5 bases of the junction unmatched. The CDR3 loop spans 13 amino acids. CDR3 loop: CASTFSGSYEQYF. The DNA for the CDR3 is TGTGCCAGCACCTTTAGCGGGAGTTACGAGCAGTACTTC.

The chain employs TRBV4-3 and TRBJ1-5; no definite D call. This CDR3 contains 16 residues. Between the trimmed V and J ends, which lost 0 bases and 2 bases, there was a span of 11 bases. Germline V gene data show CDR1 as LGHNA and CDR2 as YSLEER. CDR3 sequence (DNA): TGCGCCAGCAGCCAAGATTACGGTTTGGGCAATCAGCCCCAGCATTTT. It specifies CASSQDYGLGNQPQHF.

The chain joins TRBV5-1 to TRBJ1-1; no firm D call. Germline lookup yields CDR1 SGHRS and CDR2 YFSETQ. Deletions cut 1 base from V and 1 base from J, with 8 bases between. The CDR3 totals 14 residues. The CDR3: CASSLTDSNTEAFF. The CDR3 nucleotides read TGCGCCAGCAGCTTGACCGACTCGAACACTGAAGCTTTCTTT.

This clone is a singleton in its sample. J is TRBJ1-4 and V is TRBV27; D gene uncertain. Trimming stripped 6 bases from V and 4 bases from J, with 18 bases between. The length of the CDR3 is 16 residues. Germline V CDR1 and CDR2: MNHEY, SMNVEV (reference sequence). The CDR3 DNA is TGTGCCAGCAGGGTGAGCCCAACAGTCGATAATGAAAAACTGTTTTTT. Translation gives CASRVSPTVDNEKLFF.

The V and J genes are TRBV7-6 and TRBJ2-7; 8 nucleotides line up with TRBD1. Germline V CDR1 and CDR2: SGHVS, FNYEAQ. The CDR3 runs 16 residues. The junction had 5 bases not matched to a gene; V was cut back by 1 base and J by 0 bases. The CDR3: CASSLGAGQVSYEQYF. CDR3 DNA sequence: TGTGCCAGCAGCTTAGGGGCGGGACAGGTCTCCTACGAGCAGTACTTC.

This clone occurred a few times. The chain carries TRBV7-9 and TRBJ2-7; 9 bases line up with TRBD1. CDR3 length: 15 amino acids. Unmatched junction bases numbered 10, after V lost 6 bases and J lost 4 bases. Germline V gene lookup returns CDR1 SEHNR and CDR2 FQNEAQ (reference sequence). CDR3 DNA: TGTGCCAGCAGACCTTCCGGGACAGGGAGTTACGAGCAGTACTTC. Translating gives CASRPSGTGSYEQYF.

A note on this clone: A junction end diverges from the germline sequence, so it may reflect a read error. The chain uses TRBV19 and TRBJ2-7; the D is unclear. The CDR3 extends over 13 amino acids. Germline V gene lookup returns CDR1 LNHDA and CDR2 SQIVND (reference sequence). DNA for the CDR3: TGTGCCAGTAGTGCGACGATCCCGCAGGATTCTATTTTC. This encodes CASSATIPQDSIF.

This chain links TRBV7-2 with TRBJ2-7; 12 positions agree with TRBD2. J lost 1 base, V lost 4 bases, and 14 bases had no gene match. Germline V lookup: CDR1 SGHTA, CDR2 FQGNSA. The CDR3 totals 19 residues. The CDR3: CASSSSRAASGRVSYEQYF. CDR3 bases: TGTGCCAGCAGCTCCAGCCGGGCAGCTAGCGGGAGGGTATCCTACGAGCAGTACTTC.

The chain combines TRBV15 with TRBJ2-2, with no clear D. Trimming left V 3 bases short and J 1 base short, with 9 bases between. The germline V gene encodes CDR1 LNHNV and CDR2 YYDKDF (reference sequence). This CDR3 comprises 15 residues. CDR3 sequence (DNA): TGTGCCACCAGCAGCGATGGCGGGAACACCGGGGAGCTGTTTTTT. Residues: CATSSDGGNTGELFF.

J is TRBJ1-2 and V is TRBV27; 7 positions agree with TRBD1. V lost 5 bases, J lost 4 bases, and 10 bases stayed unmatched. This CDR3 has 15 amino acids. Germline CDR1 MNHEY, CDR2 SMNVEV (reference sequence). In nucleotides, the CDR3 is TGTGCCAGCAGTCCCACCCGACAGGGTGGCTATGGCTACACCTTC. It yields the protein CASSPTRQGGYGYTF.

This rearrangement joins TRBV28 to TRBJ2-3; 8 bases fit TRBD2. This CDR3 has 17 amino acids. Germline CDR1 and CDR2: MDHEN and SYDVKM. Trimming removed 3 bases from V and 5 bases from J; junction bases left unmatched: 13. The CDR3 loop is CASSFGLLAARRDTQYF. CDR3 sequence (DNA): TGTGCCAGCAGTTTCGGTTTACTAGCGGCCCGCCGAGATACGCAGTATTTT. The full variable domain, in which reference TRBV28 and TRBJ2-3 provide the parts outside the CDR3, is DVKVTQSSRYLVKRTGEKVFLECVQDMDHENMFWYRQDPGLGLRLIYFSYDVKMKEKGDIPEGYSVSREKKERFSLILESASTNQTSMYLCASSFGLLAARRDTQYFGPGTRLTVL.

CDR3 bases: TGTGCCAGCAGCCTACAAGAGACCCAGTACTTC. Translating gives CASSLQETQYF. The chain combines TRBV3-1 (or the pseudogene TRBV3-2) with TRBJ2-5; D is undetermined. This CDR3 has 11 amino acids. V dropped 4 bases and J dropped 2 bases, with 2 bases sitting between them. Per the germline V gene, CDR1 is LGHDT and CDR2 is YNNKEL (reference sequence).

This chain's CDR3 is CASSLWQGISGEKLFF. CDR3 in DNA: TGCGCCAGCAGCCTCTGGCAGGGGATCTCGGGTGAAAAACTGTTTTTT. The genes are TRBV4-1 and TRBJ1-4, with D possibly being TRBD1 (6 bases). The V end lost 4 bases, the J end lost 7 bases, and 19 bases lay between the germline ends. CDR1 MGHRA and CDR2 YSYEKL come from the germline V gene. CDR3 length equals 16 residues.

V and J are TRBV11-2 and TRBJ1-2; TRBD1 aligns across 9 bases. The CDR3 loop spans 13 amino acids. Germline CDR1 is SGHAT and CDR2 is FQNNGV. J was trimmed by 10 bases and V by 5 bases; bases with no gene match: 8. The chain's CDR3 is CASSRHRGLDYTF. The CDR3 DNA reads TGTGCCAGCAGCCGACACAGGGGGCTGGACTACACCTTC. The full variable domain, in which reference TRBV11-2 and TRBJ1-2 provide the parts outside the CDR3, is EAGVAQSPRYKIIEKRQSVAFWCNPISGHATLYWYQQILGQGPKLLIQFQNNGVVDDSQLPKDRFSAERLKGVDSTLKIQPAKLEDSAVYLCASSRHRGLDYTFGSGTRLTVV.

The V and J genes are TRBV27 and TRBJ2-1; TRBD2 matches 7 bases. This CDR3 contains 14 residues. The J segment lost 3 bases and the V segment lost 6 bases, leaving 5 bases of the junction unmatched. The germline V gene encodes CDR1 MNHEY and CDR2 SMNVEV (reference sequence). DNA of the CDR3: TGTGCCAGCAGCCCGGGACTACTCTACAATGAGCAGTTCTTC. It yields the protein CASSPGLLYNEQFF.

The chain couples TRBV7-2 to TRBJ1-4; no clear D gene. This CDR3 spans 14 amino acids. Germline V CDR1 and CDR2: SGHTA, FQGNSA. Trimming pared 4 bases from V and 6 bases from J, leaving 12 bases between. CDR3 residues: CASSSPYPYEKLFF. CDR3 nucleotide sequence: TGTGCCAGCAGCTCCCCGTATCCCTATGAAAAACTGTTTTTT.

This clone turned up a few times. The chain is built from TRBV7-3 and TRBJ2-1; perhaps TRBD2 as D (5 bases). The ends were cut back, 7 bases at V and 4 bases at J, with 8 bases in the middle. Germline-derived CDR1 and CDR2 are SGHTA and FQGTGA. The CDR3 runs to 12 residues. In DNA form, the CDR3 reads TGTGCCAGCACCACTAGGTACAATGAGCAGTTCTTC. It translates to CASTTRYNEQFF.

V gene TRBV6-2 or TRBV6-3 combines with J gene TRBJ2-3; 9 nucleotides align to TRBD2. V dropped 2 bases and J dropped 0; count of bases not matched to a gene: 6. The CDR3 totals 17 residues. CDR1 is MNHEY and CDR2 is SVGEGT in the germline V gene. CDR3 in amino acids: CASSYTLTSGSTDTQYF. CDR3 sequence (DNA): TGTGCCAGCAGTTACACCCTGACTAGCGGAAGCACAGATACGCAGTATTTT.

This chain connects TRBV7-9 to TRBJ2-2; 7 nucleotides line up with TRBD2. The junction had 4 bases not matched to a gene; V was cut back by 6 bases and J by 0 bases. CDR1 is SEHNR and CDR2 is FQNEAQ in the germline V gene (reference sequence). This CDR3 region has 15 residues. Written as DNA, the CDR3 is TGTGCCAGCAGAGAGAGCGGGGCGAACACCGGGGAGCTGTTTTTT. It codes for CASRESGANTGELFF.

The CDR3 nucleotides are TGTGCCAGCAGTGCCAGAGGAAGCGGTACTGAAGCTTTCTTT. Encoded protein: CASSARGSGTEAFF. The chain has TRBV25-1 and TRBJ1-1; D gene uncertain. From germline, CDR1 is MGHDK and CDR2 SYGVNS. Trimming removed 4 bases at V and 5 bases at J, with 14 bases between. The CDR3 has 14 residues.